The 8 T cell receptor beta chains below all came from one sample that was sequenced in a study of T cell responses to AZD1222 COVID-19 vaccine (dated by TCRdb to about 2021). The time point label on this specimen signifies: baseline before first vaccination. Preparation of the library involved the immunoSEQ multiplex PCR assay. TCRdb provides this immuneACCESS table in a form limited to in-frame rearrangements. Some clones are lacking; in checked studies, under half of them reflect an unresolved V gene, and why the rest are absent is not known. The table for this sample lists about 97,000 clones; 80% to 90% of them were counted only once. The ten largest clones take up around 7% of the sample. The sequences come from peripheral blood, collected on day 0 of AZD1222 vaccination. The receptor source for this set is an adult in good health.

This rearrangement joins TRBV4-3 to TRBJ1-1; TRBD1 might be the D (6 bases). The CDR3 is made up of 14 amino acids. Germline V gives CDR1 LGHNA, CDR2 YSLEER. Trimming shortened V by 2 bases and J by 11 bases, and 18 bases separated the two germline ends. This CDR3 reads CASSQTDSPVGAFF. CDR3 in DNA: TGCGCCAGCAGCCAAACGGACAGCCCGGTTGGGGCTTTCTTT.

The chain links TRBV29-1 to TRBJ1-2; D not resolved. V lost 5 bases to trimming and J lost 2 bases, with 9 bases between them. Germline V lookup: CDR1 SQVTM, CDR2 ANQGSEA. This CDR3 is built from 12 residues. The DNA of the CDR3 is TGCAGCGTTTCGCTGGGCAACTATGGCTACACCTTC. Translating gives CSVSLGNYGYTF.

This chain connects TRBV7-2 to TRBJ2-2; 8 bases line up with TRBD2. The J segment lost 5 bases and the V segment lost 3 bases, leaving 14 bases of the junction unmatched. CDR1 and CDR2 (germline): SGHTA, FQGNSA. The CDR3 totals 18 residues. The CDR3 here is CASSFWGPTAGGTGELFF. The CDR3 DNA reads TGTGCCAGCAGCTTTTGGGGTCCGACCGCGGGGGGAACCGGGGAGCTGTTTTTT.

CDR3 in amino acids: CASSRDYPKQFF. CDR3 in DNA: TGTGCCAGCAGCCGGGACTATCCTAAACAGTTCTTC. This chain uses TRBV6-2 or TRBV6-3 with TRBJ2-1; TRBD2 matches at 7 bases. Germline V gene sequence: CDR1 MNHEY, CDR2 SVGEGT. The CDR3 consists of 12 residues. V was clipped by 6 bases and J by 13 bases; unmatched bases: 9.

The gene calls are TRBV4-1 and TRBJ1-2; D is uncertain. V was shortened by 0 bases and J by 2 bases, with 10 bases between the two germline ends. This CDR3 spans 15 amino acids. Germline values: CDR1 MGHRA, CDR2 YSYEKL. The CDR3 region has the DNA TGCGCCAGCAGCCAAGATCAGGTTATGAACTATGGCTACACCTTC. It yields the protein CASSQDQVMNYGYTF.

This sequence joins TRBV29-1 and TRBJ2-1; D might be TRBD2 (7 bases). In germline, CDR1 is SQVTM, CDR2 ANQGSEA. V was clipped by 6 bases and J by 3 bases, with 15 bases between them. CDR3 length: 14 amino acids. Here the CDR3 reads CSVKGDYNYNEQFF. The DNA for the CDR3 is TGCAGCGTCAAGGGGGACTACAACTACAATGAGCAGTTCTTC.

The chain combines TRBV3-1 (or the pseudogene TRBV3-2) with TRBJ2-7; unclear D gene. Per the germline V gene, CDR1 is LGHDT and CDR2 is YNNKEL (reference sequence). With 4 bases removed from V and 2 bases from J, the gap between germline ends came to 12 bases. This CDR3 is 14 amino acids long. CDR3 in amino acids: CASSLNPDPYEQYF. CDR3 in DNA: TGTGCCAGCAGCCTCAATCCTGACCCCTACGAGCAGTACTTC.

The rearrangement uses TRBV6-4 and TRBJ1-2; no reliable D call. Trimming cost V 5 bases and J 5 bases, with 12 bases left between them. The CDR3 extends over 13 amino acids. The V gene's germline CDR1 is MRHNA and CDR2 SNTAGT. The CDR3, as DNA: TGTGCCAGCAGTTGGACCGCGGGGTATGGCTACACCTTC. Its protein is CASSWTAGYGYTF.